The clone carrying this TCR beta chain appeared once. The data stem from a study of blood T cell repertoires in COVID-19. Study in general: The study drew acute and convalescent COVID-19 samples from the United States, Italy and Spain. T cells, B-cell-depleted T cells, or PBMCs supplied cDNA or gDNA.

Germline CDR1 is MNHEY and CDR2 is SVGAGI. Trimming cost V 5 bases and J 5 bases; bases outside gene matches: 6. This CDR3 spans 14 amino acids. Clones were read by immunoSEQ multiplex PCR, and TCRdb kept only the in-frame ones, dropping some. The data contain 310,000 or so clones, almost 90% of them singletons. The TCR originated in a woman aged 30 to 39 with COVID-19, enrolled during active disease. The chain carries TRBV6-5 and TRBJ2-5, with 9 positions matching TRBD2. What was sequenced was peripheral blood. In DNA, the CDR3 is TGTGCCAGCAGTCCTGTAGCGGGAGCGGAGACCCAGTACTTC. Encoded protein: CASSPVAGAETQYF.